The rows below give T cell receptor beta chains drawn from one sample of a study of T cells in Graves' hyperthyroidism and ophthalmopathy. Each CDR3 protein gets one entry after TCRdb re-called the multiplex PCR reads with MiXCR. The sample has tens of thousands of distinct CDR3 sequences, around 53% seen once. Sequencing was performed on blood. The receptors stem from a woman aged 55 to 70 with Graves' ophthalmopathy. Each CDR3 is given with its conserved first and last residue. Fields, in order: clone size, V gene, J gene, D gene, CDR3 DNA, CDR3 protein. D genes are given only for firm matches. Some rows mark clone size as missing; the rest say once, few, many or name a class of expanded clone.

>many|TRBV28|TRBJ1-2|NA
TGTGCCAGCAGCTTCGGGGGGGATGGCTACACCTTC
CASSFGGDGYTF
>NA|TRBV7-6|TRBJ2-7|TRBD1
TGTGCCAGCAGCCCTGGGACAGCTGGTTTCATCAGCGAGCAGTACTTC
CASSPGTAGFISEQYF
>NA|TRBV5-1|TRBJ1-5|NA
TGCGCCAGCAGCCGCGGGATGGTGGGACAGCCCCAGCATTTT
CASSRGMVGQPQHF
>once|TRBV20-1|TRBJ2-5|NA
TGCAGTGCTAGAGATCGGGAGACCCAGTACTTC
CSARDRETQYF
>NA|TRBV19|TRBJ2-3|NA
TGCGCCAGTAGTATAGTTTACCCCGGGGATACGCAGTATTTT
CASSIVYPGDTQYF
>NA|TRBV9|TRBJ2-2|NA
TGTGCCAGCAGCGTTATGCAGTTCGGGGAGCTGGTTTTT
CASSVMQFGELVF
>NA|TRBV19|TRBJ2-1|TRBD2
TGTGCCAGCAGCTCCGGGACTAGCGGGAGGGTTGGCTCCTACAATGAGCAGTTCTTC
CASSSGTSGRVGSYNEQFF
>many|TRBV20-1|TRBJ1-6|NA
TGCAGTGCTAGAGATCAAGGGAACCACGTTGTGTCACCCCTCCACTTT
CSARDQGNHVVSPLHF
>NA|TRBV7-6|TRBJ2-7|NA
TGTGCCAGCAGCTCCCGGGACATCTCCTACGAGCAGTACTTC
CASSSRDISYEQYF
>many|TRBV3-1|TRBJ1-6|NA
TGTGCCAGCAGCCAAGTCAGTGCCTCACCCCTCCACTTT
CASSQVSASPLHF
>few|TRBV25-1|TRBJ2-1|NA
TGTGCCAGCCACCGTGGGGATGAGCAGTTCTTC
CASHRGDEQFF
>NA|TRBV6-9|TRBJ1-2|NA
TGTGCCAGCAGTTACTCGACCCAGGGTAGCTACACCTTC
CASSYSTQGSYTF
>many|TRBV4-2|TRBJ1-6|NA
TGTGCCAGCAGCCTTCGGTCCGGGAATAATTCACCCCTCCACTTT
CASSLRSGNNSPLHF
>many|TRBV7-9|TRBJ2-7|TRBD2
TGTGCCAGCAGCCCTAGCGGGGGGTTTTACGAGCAGTACTTC
CASSPSGGFYEQYF
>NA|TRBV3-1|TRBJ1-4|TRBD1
TGTGCCCGCAGTACCGGGACAGGGAGTGAAAAACTGTTTTTT
CARSTGTGSEKLFF
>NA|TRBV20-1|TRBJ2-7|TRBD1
TGCAGTGCTAGCGATCGGACAGGCAGCTCCTACGAGCAGTACTTC
CSASDRTGSSYEQYF
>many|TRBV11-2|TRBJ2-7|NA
TGTGCCAGCAGCTTAGATGTCGAGTACGAGCAGTACTTC
CASSLDVEYEQYF
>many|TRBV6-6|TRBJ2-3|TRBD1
TGTGCCAGCAGTTACCGGGGAGGGACAGGGGCAGATACGCAGTATTTT
CASSYRGGTGADTQYF
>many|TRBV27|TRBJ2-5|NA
TGTGCCAGCAGTTTATCGGGTAGAACGATAGGTGGGACCCAGTACTTC
CASSLSGRTIGGTQYF
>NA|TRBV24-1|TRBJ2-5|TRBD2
TGTGCCACCAGTGATTCCGACCCACTAGCGGGGGGCCCCCTTGGAGAGACCCAGTACTTC
CATSDSDPLAGGPLGETQYF
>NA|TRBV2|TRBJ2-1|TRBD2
TGTGCCGGAAAGAGGCGGGAGTACAATGAGCAGTTCTTC
CAGKRREYNEQFF
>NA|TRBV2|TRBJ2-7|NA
TGTGCCAGCACAGGAGCGAGGATCACCTACGAGCAGTACTTC
CASTGARITYEQYF
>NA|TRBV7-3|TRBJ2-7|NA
NA
CAGKGPKTPYILEREVGEQYF
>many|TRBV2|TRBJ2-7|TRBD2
TGTGCCAGCAGCGGGACTAGCGGGAGGGCCGGTGAGCAGTACTTC
CASSGTSGRAGEQYF
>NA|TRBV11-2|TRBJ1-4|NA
TGTGCCAGCAGCCATTCAACAGGGATGAATGAAAAACTGTTTTTT
CASSHSTGMNEKLFF
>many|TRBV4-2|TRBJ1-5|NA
TGTGCCAGCAGCCAAGATCGACAGAGCAATCAGCCCCAGCATTTT
CASSQDRQSNQPQHF
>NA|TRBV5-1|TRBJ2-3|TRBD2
TGCGCCAGCAGCCCATATACTAGCGGGAGAGCAGGTACGCAGTATTTT
CASSPYTSGRAGTQYF
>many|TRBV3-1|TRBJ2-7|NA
TGTGCCAGCAGCCAACGTACGGGGTTATTCTACGAGCAGTACTTC
CASSQRTGLFYEQYF
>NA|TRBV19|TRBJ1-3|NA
TGTGCCAGTAGTATACGACAGTCTGGAAACACCATATATTTT
CASSIRQSGNTIYF
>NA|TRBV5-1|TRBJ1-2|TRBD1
TGCGCCAGCGGCTCACAGGGGCTGGAGGGCTACGCCTTC
CASGSQGLEGYAF
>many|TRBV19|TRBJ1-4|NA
TGTGCCAGTACCGCCGGGGGGGGAATTGAAAAACTGTTTTTT
CASTAGGGIEKLFF
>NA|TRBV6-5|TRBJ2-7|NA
TGTGCCAGCAGTTCTCTAGCGTCCGACATGGACGAGCAGTACTTC
CASSSLASDMDEQYF
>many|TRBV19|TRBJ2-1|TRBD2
TGTGCCAGTAGTAATGGCGGGGGTTTAGGCAATGAGCAGTTCTTC
CASSNGGGLGNEQFF
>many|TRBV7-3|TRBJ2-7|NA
TGTGCCAGCACGGGCTTCCCCGCCTACGAGCAGTACTTC
CASTGFPAYEQYF
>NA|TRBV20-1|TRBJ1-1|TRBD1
TGCAATGCTGGAGAGCAGGGGGGGAACACTGAAGCTTTCTTT
CNAGEQGGNTEAFF
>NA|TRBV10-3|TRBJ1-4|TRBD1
TGTGCCACCAGTGTCGGACAGGGTCATGAAAAACTGTTTTTT
CATSVGQGHEKLFF
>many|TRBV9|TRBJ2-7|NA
TGTGCCAGCAGCGTCGGCCAGGGTGAGGGATACGAGCAGTACTTC
CASSVGQGEGYEQYF
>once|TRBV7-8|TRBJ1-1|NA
TGTGCCAGCAGCTTTTACAGGCAGGGTGTCACTGAAGCTTTCTTT
CASSFYRQGVTEAFF
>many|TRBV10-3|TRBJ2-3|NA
TGTGCCATCAGTCGTACCTCGAGGAGATACACAGATACGCAGTATTTT
CAISRTSRRYTDTQYF
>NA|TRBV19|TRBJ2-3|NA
TGTGCCAGTAGCACCCGGGACCGCAGCACAGATACGCAGTATTTT
CASSTRDRSTDTQYF
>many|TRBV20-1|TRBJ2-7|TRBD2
TGCAGTGCTAGTTCCCTAGCGGGGGCCATGTACGAGCAGTACTTC
CSASSLAGAMYEQYF
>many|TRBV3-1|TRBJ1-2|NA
TGTGCCAGCAGCCAGACACTTGATGGCTACACCTTC
CASSQTLDGYTF